The present T cell receptor beta chain was sequenced within a study of blood T cells in healthy people across ages. Findings of the study overall: Estimates drawn from one million T cells were deemed to understate diversity. Per-million-T-cell TCR beta diversity fell roughly linearly with age.

Isolation recovered at least 6.5 million PBMCs from every sample. This clonotype was seen only a few times. What it binds is not known. One end of the junction does not line up with germline, which may come from a read error. Using a J-beta primer mix together with a sample-barcoded 5' primer, a second PCR was run for roughly 6 to 12 cycles. From each sample, at least 2.5 million paired-end reads containing CDR3 were obtained. TCRdb reanalysed the 5' RACE reads using MiXCR and keeps one entry per CDR3 protein. Of around 1,000,000 distinct CDR3 sequences listed, roughly a quarter are singletons. This CDR3 is built from 12 residues. This same sample was also part of a study on T cells of mothers and their children.

This sequence originates from a girl aged 2-10 years in good health. The rearrangement uses TRBV12-3 or TRBV12-4 and TRBJ2-5; weak D call: TRBD2 (6 bases). Sequences were obtained from blood. The CDR3 region has the DNA TGTGCCAGCAGTTTGCCGGGGGACGCGGTTCACTTC. It specifies CASSLPGDAVHF.